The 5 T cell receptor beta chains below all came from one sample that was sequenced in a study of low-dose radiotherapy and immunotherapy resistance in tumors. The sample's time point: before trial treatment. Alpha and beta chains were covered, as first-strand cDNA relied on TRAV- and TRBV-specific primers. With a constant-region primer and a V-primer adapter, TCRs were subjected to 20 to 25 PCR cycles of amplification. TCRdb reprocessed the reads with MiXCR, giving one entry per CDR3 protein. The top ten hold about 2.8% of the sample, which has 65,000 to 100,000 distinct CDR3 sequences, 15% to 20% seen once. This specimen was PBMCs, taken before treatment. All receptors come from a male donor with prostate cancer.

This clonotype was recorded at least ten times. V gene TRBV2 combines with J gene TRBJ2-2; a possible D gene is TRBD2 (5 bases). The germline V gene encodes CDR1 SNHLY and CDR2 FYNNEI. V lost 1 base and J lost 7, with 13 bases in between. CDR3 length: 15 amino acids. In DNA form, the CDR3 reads TGTGCCAGCAGTGAAGGGGTACGGAGCGGCGGGGAGCTGTTTTTT. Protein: CASSEGVRSGGELFF.

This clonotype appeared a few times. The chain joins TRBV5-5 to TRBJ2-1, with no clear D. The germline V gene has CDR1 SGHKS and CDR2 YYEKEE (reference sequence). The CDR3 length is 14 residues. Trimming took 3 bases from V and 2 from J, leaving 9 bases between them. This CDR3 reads CASSSETAYNEQFF. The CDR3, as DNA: TGTGCCAGCAGCTCCGAAACAGCCTACAATGAGCAGTTCTTC.

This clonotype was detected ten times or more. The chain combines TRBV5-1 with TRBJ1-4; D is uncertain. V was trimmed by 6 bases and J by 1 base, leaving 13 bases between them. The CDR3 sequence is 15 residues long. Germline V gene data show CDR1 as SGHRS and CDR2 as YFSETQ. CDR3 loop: CASKAAIQTNEKLFF. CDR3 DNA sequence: TGCGCCAGCAAGGCGGCGATCCAAACTAATGAAAAACTGTTTTTT.

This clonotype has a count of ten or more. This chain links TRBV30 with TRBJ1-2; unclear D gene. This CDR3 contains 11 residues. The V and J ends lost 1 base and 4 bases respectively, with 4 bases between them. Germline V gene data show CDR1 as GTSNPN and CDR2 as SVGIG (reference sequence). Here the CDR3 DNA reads TGTGCCTGGAGTGAGGTCTATGGCTACACCTTC. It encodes CAWSEVYGYTF.

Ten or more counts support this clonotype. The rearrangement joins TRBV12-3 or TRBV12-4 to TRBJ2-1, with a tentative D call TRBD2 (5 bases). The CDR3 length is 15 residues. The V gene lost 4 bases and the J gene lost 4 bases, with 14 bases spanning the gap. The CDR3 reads CASSYPGEGYNEQFF. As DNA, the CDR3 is TGTGCCAGCAGTTACCCAGGTGAGGGATACAATGAGCAGTTCTTC.